Following are 25 T cell receptor beta chains from one sample sequenced in a study of T cells in Graves' hyperthyroidism and ophthalmopathy. RNA transcripts served as the template for amplifying TCR beta CDR3 regions. The primer set for the first-round RT-PCR of the TCR CDR3 was HTBI. Each CDR3 protein gets one entry after TCRdb re-called the multiplex PCR reads with MiXCR. The data hold hundreds of thousands of distinct CDR3 sequences, with roughly 16% observed a single time. Input material: blood. These receptors were obtained from a woman aged 40 to 50 with Graves' ophthalmopathy.

This rearrangement joins TRBV12-3 or TRBV12-4 to TRBJ1-6, with 9 bases aligning to TRBD1. V was pared by 1 base and J by 7 bases, with 2 bases of the junction left unmatched. The length of the CDR3 is 15 residues. The CDR3 is CASSLGTGANSPLHF. The CDR3 DNA reads as TGTGCCAGCAGTTTAGGGACAGGGGCCAATTCACCCCTCCACTTT.

This clonotype was detected only a few times. The chain has TRBV13 and TRBJ2-7; TRBD1 agrees at 9 bases. The CDR3 loop spans 15 amino acids. Germline CDR1 PRHDT, CDR2 FYEKMQ (reference sequence). With V trimmed by 0 bases and J by 6 bases, 6 bases remained unmatched. The CDR3: CASSLGGTGQREQYF. CDR3 coding DNA: TGTGCCAGCAGCTTAGGAGGGACAGGGCAGCGCGAGCAGTACTTC.

The chain joins TRBV30 to TRBJ2-3; 10 bases match TRBD2. The CDR3 consists of 14 residues. CDR1 is GTSNPN, CDR2 SVGIG, per germline (reference sequence). Unmatched junction bases numbered 2, after V lost 3 bases and J lost 2 bases. This CDR3 reads CAWRLAGLTDTQYF. The DNA for the CDR3 is TGTGCCTGGAGACTAGCGGGGCTCACAGATACGCAGTATTTT. Full variable domain (missing parts from reference TRBV30 and TRBJ2-3): SQTIHQWPATLVQPVGSPLSLECTVEGTSNPNLYWYRQAAGRGLQLLFYSVGIGQISSEVPQNLSASRPQDRQFILSSKKLLLSDSGFYLCAWRLAGLTDTQYFGPGTRLTVL.

V gene TRBV3-1 combines with J gene TRBJ1-2; perhaps TRBD1 as D (5 bases). Trimming cost V 2 bases and J 11 bases, with 12 bases left between them. Per germline, CDR1 LGHDT and CDR2 YNNKEL (reference sequence). The CDR3 spans 12 residues. DNA of the CDR3: TGTGCCAGCAGCCAATTTGGGGGACCGTACACCTTC. Amino acids: CASSQFGGPYTF.

The chain recombines TRBV29-1 with TRBJ2-5; 11 bases fit TRBD1. This CDR3 comprises 13 residues. The V segment lost 4 bases and the J segment 4 bases; nucleotides outside the gene matches: 2. Germline V gives CDR1 SQVTM, CDR2 ANQGSEA. CDR3 loop: CSVGTGGIETQYF. The DNA of the CDR3 is TGCAGCGTTGGGACAGGGGGCATAGAGACCCAGTACTTC.

This clonotype was counted between two and nine times. CDR3: CASSYMGASGNTIYF. The CDR3 nucleotides read TGTGCCAGCAGTTATATGGGGGCATCCGGAAACACCATATATTTT. The chain carries TRBV6-1 and TRBJ1-3, with a weak D call TRBD1 (6 bases). V was cut by 5 bases and J by 4 bases, with 15 bases left in between. CDR1 and CDR2 from the germline V gene are MNHNS and SASEGT. The CDR3 consists of 15 residues.

This rearrangement joins TRBV15 to TRBJ2-5; tentatively, D is TRBD1 (6 bases). Germline values: CDR1 LNHNV, CDR2 YYDKDF (reference sequence). Trimming took 5 bases from V and 0 from J, leaving 25 bases between them. The CDR3 is 19 amino acids. Here the CDR3 reads CATSFLTFQGRSYQETQYF. CDR3 bases: TGTGCCACCAGCTTCTTGACTTTTCAGGGGCGCTCCTACCAAGAGACCCAGTACTTC.

This clonotype was seen at least ten times. V is TRBV6-1 and J is TRBJ2-3, with D unresolved. V dropped 5 bases and J dropped 4 bases, with 10 bases sitting between them. Germline V gene data show CDR1 as MNHNS and CDR2 as SASEGT. The CDR3 covers 13 residues. CDR3 in amino acids: CASSLSGADTQYF. The CDR3 DNA follows: TGTGCCAGCAGTTTGTCAGGCGCAGATACGCAGTATTTT.

The chain recombines TRBV24-1 with TRBJ2-1, with D maybe TRBD2 (7 bases). Trimming removed 5 bases at V and 5 bases at J, with 15 bases between. This CDR3 has 15 amino acids. CDR1 is KGHDR and CDR2 is SFDVKD in the germline V gene. This CDR3 is CATSAPERDNNEQFF. The DNA for the CDR3 is TGTGCCACCAGTGCCCCCGAGCGGGACAACAATGAGCAGTTCTTC.

This rearrangement joins TRBV24-1 to TRBJ2-2; D not resolved. V lost 3 bases, J lost 1 base, and 11 bases lay in between. Germline loops: CDR1 KGHDR, CDR2 SFDVKD. This CDR3 is 16 amino acids long. In nucleotides, the CDR3 is TGTGCCACCAGTGATGCGTCTCTTGGGAACACCGGGGAGCTGTTTTTT. The encoded protein is CATSDASLGNTGELFF.

This clonotype was observed a handful of times. The chain combines TRBV6-1 with TRBJ2-7; 7 nucleotides align to TRBD1. The germline V gene has CDR1 MNHNS and CDR2 SASEGT. Trimming took 2 bases from V and 3 from J; bases not matched to a gene: 7. The CDR3 is made up of 15 amino acids. This CDR3 is CASSEYLGGGYEQYF. In nucleotides, the CDR3 is TGTGCCAGCAGTGAATATTTAGGGGGCGGCTACGAGCAGTACTTC.

This clonotype was seen ten or more times. V gene TRBV18 combines with J gene TRBJ1-1; weak D call: TRBD1 (6 bases). Germline assignment: CDR1 KGHSH and CDR2 LQKENI. The V end lost 2 bases, the J end lost 7 bases, and 17 bases lay between the germline ends. The CDR3 has 15 amino acids. The CDR3 loop reads CASSPGQGTSHEAFF. For the CDR3, the DNA is TGTGCCAGCTCACCAGGGCAGGGGACAAGTCATGAAGCTTTCTTT. The full variable domain, rest sourced from reference TRBV18 and TRBJ1-1, is NAGVMQNPRHLVRRRGQEARLRCSPMKGHSHVYWYRQLPEEGLKFMVYLQKENIIDESGMPKERFSAEFPKEGPSILRIQQVVRGDSAAYFCASSPGQGTSHEAFFGQGTRLTVV.

This clonotype came up many times. The chain is built from TRBV2 and TRBJ2-7; TRBD2 agrees at 8 bases. This CDR3 is built from 15 residues. CDR1 and CDR2 from the germline V gene are SNHLY and FYNNEI. V gave up 6 bases and J gave up 0 bases; unmatched junction bases: 7. CDR3: CASRLGLVDSYEQYF. CDR3 coding DNA: TGTGCCAGCAGGCTGGGACTAGTTGACTCCTACGAGCAGTACTTC. Full variable domain (remainder filled in from reference TRBV2 and TRBJ2-7): EPEVTQTPSHQVTQMGQEVILRCVPISNHLYFYWYRQILGQKVEFLVSFYNNEISEKSEIFDDQFSVERPDGSNFTLKIRSTKLEDSAMYFCASRLGLVDSYEQYFGPGTRLTVT.

The gene calls are TRBV29-1 and TRBJ1-1; D uncertain. With 1 base removed from V and 5 bases from J, the gap between germline ends came to 14 bases. CDR3 length equals 14 residues. The V gene's germline CDR1 is SQVTM and CDR2 ANQGSEA. Here the CDR3 DNA reads TGCAGCGTTGAAGCTACCCGTGTGGGTACTGAAGCTTTCTTT. Protein product: CSVEATRVGTEAFF.

This clonotype has only a few counts. J is TRBJ1-1 and V is TRBV19; 7 positions match TRBD1. V lost 6 bases, J lost 11 bases, and 12 bases stayed unmatched. The length of the CDR3 is 13 residues. Germline V lookup: CDR1 LNHDA, CDR2 SQIVND (reference sequence). In DNA, the CDR3 is TGTGCCAGTAGAGCAGAGGGGAGGGGGCTTGCTTTCTTT. It translates to CASRAEGRGLAFF.

The gene calls are TRBV4-2 and TRBJ2-5; 11 nucleotides line up with TRBD2. The trim removed 0 bases at V and 11 bases at J, leaving 8 bases unmatched. The CDR3 covers 15 residues. Per germline, CDR1 LGHNA and CDR2 YNFKEQ. The CDR3, as DNA: TGTGCCAGCAGCCAAGATACTAGCGGGAGTGCTAATCAGTACTTC. It encodes CASSQDTSGSANQYF.

Comments on this clonotype: The CDR3 end shows no conserved phenylalanine or tryptophan, and so a read error is likely. The V call is TRBV5-1, the J call TRBJ1-1; D may be TRBD1 (5 bases). The V end lost 4 bases, the J end lost 5 bases, and 15 bases lay between the germline ends. The CDR3 totals 14 residues. From germline, CDR1 is SGHRS and CDR2 YFSETQ. The CDR3 DNA sequence: TGCGCCAGCAGCAAAAAACCCGGGGGGACTGAAGCTTTCCTT. It encodes CASSKKPGGTEAFL.

This clonotype was found once. CDR3 in DNA: TGCGCCAGCAGCTTGGGTTCCGGGACAGGGGATCGAGAGACCCAGTACTTC. Encoded protein: CASSLGSGTGDRETQYF. The chain joins TRBV5-1 to TRBJ2-5; TRBD1 matches at 10 bases. CDR1 and CDR2 (germline): SGHRS, YFSETQ. This CDR3 has 17 amino acids. V shed 0 bases, J shed 4 bases, and the junction held 9 bases outside the gene matches.

The rearrangement uses TRBV20-1 and TRBJ2-4; D remains unclear. CDR3 length: 15 amino acids. Trimming took 1 base from V and 0 from J, leaving 10 bases between them. Germline CDR1 and CDR2: DFQATT and SNEGSKA (reference sequence). The CDR3: CSARGPVIAKNIQYF. Here the CDR3 DNA reads TGCAGTGCTAGAGGACCTGTCATAGCCAAAAACATTCAGTACTTC.

This clonotype came up many times. V is TRBV28 and J is TRBJ1-1; weak D call: TRBD1 (6 bases). V shed 2 bases and J shed 1 base, with 11 bases lying between them. The CDR3 is made up of 15 amino acids. Germline CDR1 is MDHEN and CDR2 is SYDVKM. The DNA of the CDR3 is TGTGCCAGCAGTTTAGACGTGGGACAGAACACTGAAGCTTTCTTT. It yields the protein CASSLDVGQNTEAFF.

The chain combines TRBV5-5 with TRBJ2-1; D is perhaps TRBD1 or TRBD2 (5 bases each). V was cut by 4 bases and J by 10 bases, with 18 bases left in between. Germline lookup yields CDR1 SGHKS and CDR2 YYEKEE (reference sequence). The CDR3 is made up of 14 amino acids. CDR3 nucleotides: TGTGCCAGCAGCCATCGGGACCCCCCCAGGGAGCAGTTCTTC. It is translated as CASSHRDPPREQFF.

This clonotype was picked up many times. The V and J genes are TRBV5-1 and TRBJ2-3; D possibly corresponds to TRBD2 (6 bases). The V end lost 4 bases, the J end lost 2 bases, and 11 bases lay between the germline ends. The CDR3 extends over 14 amino acids. The germline gives CDR1 SGHRS, CDR2 YFSETQ. The CDR3 sequence: CASSTGETTDTQYF. CDR3 nucleotides: TGCGCCAGCAGCACGGGGGAAACCACAGATACGCAGTATTTT.

V gene TRBV7-9 combines with J gene TRBJ2-2, with TRBD2 matching 9 bases. This CDR3 spans 17 amino acids. V gave up 5 bases and J gave up 3 bases; unmatched junction bases: 10. CDR1 and CDR2 (germline): SEHNR, FQNEAQ (reference sequence). In DNA, the CDR3 is TGTGCCAGCAGCACCATTTTAGCGGGAGCCTACACCGGGGAGCTGTTTTTT. Translation gives CASSTILAGAYTGELFF.

This clonotype was found many times. This sequence joins TRBV6-5 and TRBJ2-7; D is possibly TRBD1 or TRBD2 (6 bases each). The V gene lost 2 bases and the J gene lost 7 bases, with 18 bases spanning the gap. The germline V gene encodes CDR1 MNHEY and CDR2 SVGAGI. The CDR3 contains 15 residues. The CDR3 loop reads CASSYRGAPTEEQYF. DNA of the CDR3: TGTGCCAGCAGTTACAGGGGGGCCCCGACTGAGGAGCAGTACTTC.

The V and J genes are TRBV10-3 and TRBJ1-1, with 8 nucleotides matching TRBD1. Germline loops: CDR1 ENHRY, CDR2 SYGVKD. The CDR3 is 13 residues long. The J segment lost 11 bases and the V segment lost 6 bases, leaving 11 bases of the junction unmatched. The CDR3 DNA reads TGTGCCATCAGGGTTGGACAGGGAAAATCGGCTTTCTTT. Residues: CAIRVGQGKSAFF.